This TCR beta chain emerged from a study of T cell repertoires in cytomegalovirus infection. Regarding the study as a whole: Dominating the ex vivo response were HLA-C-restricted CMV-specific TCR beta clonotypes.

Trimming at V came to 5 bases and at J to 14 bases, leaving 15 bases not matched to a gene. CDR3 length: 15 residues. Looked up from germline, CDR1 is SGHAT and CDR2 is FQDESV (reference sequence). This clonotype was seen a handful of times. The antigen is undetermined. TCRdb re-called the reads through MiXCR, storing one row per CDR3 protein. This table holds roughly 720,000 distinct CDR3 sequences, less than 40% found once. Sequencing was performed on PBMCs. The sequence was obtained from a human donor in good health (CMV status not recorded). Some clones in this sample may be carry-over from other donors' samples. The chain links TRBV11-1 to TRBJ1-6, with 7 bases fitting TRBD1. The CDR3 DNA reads TGTGCCAGCAGCCCCAGGGGGGCTCTTCGGTGGGCCCTCCACTTT. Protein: CASSPRGALRWALHF.